These 8 T cell receptor beta chains were sequenced from one sample in a study of blood T cell repertoires in COVID-19. Assay used: immunoSEQ multiplex PCR; TCRdb lists only in-frame clones, some missing. The table lists some 120,000 clones, around 90% of them singletons. The material sequenced was peripheral blood. The receptors were sampled from a man aged 55 to 70 with COVID-19, enrolled during active disease.

The CDR3 loop reads CAAPGQGLSYGYTF. The CDR3 DNA sequence: TGTGCTGCCCCGGGACAGGGTCTTAGCTATGGCTACACCTTC. The rearrangement links TRBV21-1 to TRBJ1-2; the table calls TRBD1, which could not be checked here. TRBV21-1 counts as a pseudogene. CDR3 size: 14 residues.

This chain links TRBV11-2 with TRBJ2-2; 7 positions match TRBD1. J was trimmed by 5 bases and V by 4 bases; bases with no gene match: 13. The CDR3 covers 17 residues. The germline V gene encodes CDR1 SGHAT and CDR2 FQNNGV. CDR3 sequence (DNA): TGTGCCAGCAGCTCCCTCCGGGACAGCAAGTCGACCGGGGAGCTGTTTTTT. It encodes CASSSLRDSKSTGELFF.

V gene TRBV24-1 combines with J gene TRBJ2-3, with TRBD2 identical over 9 bases. Trimming removed 2 bases from V and 0 bases from J; junction bases left unmatched: 2. Germline lookup yields CDR1 KGHDR and CDR2 SFDVKD. The CDR3 length is 16 residues. For the CDR3, the DNA is TGTGCCACCAGTGATTCGACTAGCGGAAGCACAGATACGCAGTATTTT. This codes for CATSDSTSGSTDTQYF.

The CDR3 loop reads CSVEDLLPGEQYF. The DNA of the CDR3 is TGCAGCGTTGAAGACCTCCTACCGGGCGAGCAGTACTTC. The chain links TRBV29-1 to TRBJ2-7; no clear D gene. Germline CDR1 and CDR2: SQVTM and ANQGSEA. This CDR3 is 13 amino acids long. The ends were cut back, 0 bases at V and 6 bases at J, with 12 bases in the middle.

This clone was counted only a few times. The chain is built from TRBV3-1 (or the pseudogene TRBV3-2) and TRBJ1-2; maybe TRBD1 (5 bases). The CDR3 has 13 amino acids. The germline V and J ends were trimmed by 4 bases and 4 bases, with 10 bases remaining between them. Germline V gene data show CDR1 as LGHDT and CDR2 as YNNKEL (reference sequence). CDR3: CASSRGVVYGYTF. The CDR3, as DNA: TGTGCCAGCAGCCGGGGGGTCGTCTATGGCTACACCTTC.

The sample holds one count of this clone. The CDR3 sequence is CASRENPGQGQETQYF. CDR3 in DNA: TGTGCCAGCAGGGAAAATCCGGGACAAGGCCAAGAGACCCAGTACTTC. This chain links TRBV25-1 with TRBJ2-5; maybe TRBD1 (6 bases). Germline V lookup: CDR1 MGHDK, CDR2 SYGVNS. Trimming took 6 bases from V and 1 from J, leaving 18 bases between them. The CDR3 runs to 16 residues.

This clone was seen more than once but under ten times. V is TRBV19 and J is TRBJ1-2; TRBD1 aligns across 7 bases. The V and J ends lost 5 bases and 4 bases, in that order; junction bases with no gene match: 10. CDR3 length: 15 residues. In germline, CDR1 is LNHDA, CDR2 SQIVND (reference sequence). The DNA for the CDR3 is TGTGCCAGTAGTCCCATCCAGGGGGAACTCTATGGCTACACCTTC. It yields the protein CASSPIQGELYGYTF.

The genes are TRBV3-1 (or the pseudogene TRBV3-2) and TRBJ1-4; 8 bases are a match to TRBD1. V shed 1 base and J 6 bases; nucleotides not matched to a gene: 10. Germline V gene lookup returns CDR1 LGHDT and CDR2 YNNKEL (reference sequence). This CDR3 is built from 17 residues. CDR3 amino acids: CASSQARNRGSDEKLFF. Written as DNA, the CDR3 is TGTGCCAGCAGCCAAGCCCGCAACAGGGGGTCTGATGAAAAACTGTTTTTT.